The next 3 T cell receptor beta chains were all read from a single sample in a study of identical twins (dated by TCRdb to the mid-2010s). Libraries came from 5' RACE. The sequencer was an Illumina HiSeq 2000. TCRdb redid the processing of the public reads, applying fastp at Q25 and MiXCR, and retained in-frame beta chains. Identical CDR3 protein sequences are pooled into one entry, listed with their most common genes and DNA. Recorded for this sample are hundreds of thousands of distinct CDR3 sequences; about 7.6% of them occurred a single time. The ten largest clones represent roughly 1.6% of the sample. The data were also submitted as part of a second study, on yellow fever vaccine responses in identical twins.

The sequenced sample was PBMCs. The origin of the receptors is a young woman in good health.

This clonotype has at least ten counts. The rearrangement links TRBV11-2 to TRBJ2-5; 7 bases map to TRBD1. The germline V gene encodes CDR1 SGHAT and CDR2 FQNNGV. This CDR3 is 15 amino acids long. V gave up 6 bases and J gave up 5 bases; unmatched junction bases: 12. CDR3 in amino acids: CASRSGSGGRETQYF. The CDR3 region has the DNA TGTGCCAGCAGATCGGGATCAGGGGGTCGGGAGACCCAGTACTTC. The whole variable domain, remainder taken from reference TRBV11-2 and TRBJ2-5, is EAGVAQSPRYKIIEKRQSVAFWCNPISGHATLYWYQQILGQGPKLLIQFQNNGVVDDSQLPKDRFSAERLKGVDSTLKIQPAKLEDSAVYLCASRSGSGGRETQYFGPGTRLLVL.

This clonotype was seen ten or more times. The J gene is TRBJ2-7, the V gene TRBV12-3 or TRBV12-4, with 10 nucleotides matching TRBD2. Trimming at V came to 7 bases and at J to 0 bases, leaving 0 bases not matched to a gene. The CDR3 is made up of 13 amino acids. In DNA, the CDR3 is TGTGCCAGCACTAGCGGGAGCTCCTACGAGCAGTACTTC. Residues: CASTSGSSYEQYF.

This chain joins TRBV7-6 and TRBJ2-7; 9 bases are shared with TRBD2. The CDR3 has 16 residues. The junction had 13 bases not matched to a gene; V was cut back by 5 bases and J by 5 bases. Germline V CDR1 and CDR2: SGHVS, FNYEAQ. The CDR3: CASSIFGGGGMDEQYF. The CDR3, as DNA: TGTGCCAGCAGCATATTTGGCGGGGGGGGGATGGACGAGCAGTACTTC.